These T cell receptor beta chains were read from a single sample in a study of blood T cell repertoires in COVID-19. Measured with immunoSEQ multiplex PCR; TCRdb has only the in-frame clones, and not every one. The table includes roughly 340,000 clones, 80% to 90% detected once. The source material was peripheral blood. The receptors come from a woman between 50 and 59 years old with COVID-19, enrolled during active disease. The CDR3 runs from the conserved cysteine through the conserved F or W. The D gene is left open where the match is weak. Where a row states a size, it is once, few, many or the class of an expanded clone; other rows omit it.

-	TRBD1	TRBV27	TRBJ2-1	CASHLVGTGKDEQFF	TGTGCCAGCCACCTAGTGGGGACAGGGAAGGATGAGCAGTTCTTC
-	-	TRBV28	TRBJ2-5	CASSGSPGVTQYF	TGTGCCAGCAGTGGCTCCCCGGGGGTAACCCAGTACTTC
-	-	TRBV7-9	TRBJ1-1	CASSRGYEVDTEAFF	TGTGCCAGCAGCCGAGGGTACGAGGTTGACACTGAAGCTTTCTTT
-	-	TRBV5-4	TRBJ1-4	CASSFGGGDEKLFF	TGTGCCAGCAGCTTTGGGGGAGGCGATGAAAAACTGTTTTTT
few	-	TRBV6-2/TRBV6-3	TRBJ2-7	CASSYSYRFPYEQYF	TGTGCCAGCAGTTACTCTTACAGGTTCCCCTACGAGCAGTACTTC
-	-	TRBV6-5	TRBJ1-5	CATSRGVRQPQHF	TGTGCCACTAGCCGCGGGGTTCGTCAGCCCCAGCATTTT
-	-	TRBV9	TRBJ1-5	CASSVDGGDQPQHF	TGTGCCAGCAGCGTCGACGGGGGGGATCAGCCCCAGCATTTT
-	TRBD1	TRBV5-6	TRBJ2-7	CASGPPSGGEQYF	TGTGCCAGCGGCCCCCCCTCAGGGGGCGAGCAGTACTTC
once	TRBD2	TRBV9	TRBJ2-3	CASSVVSGSRTDTQYF	TGTGCCAGCAGCGTAGTAAGCGGGAGCAGAACAGATACGCAGTATTTT
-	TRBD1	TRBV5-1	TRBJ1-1	CASIKSPALAGQGGTEAFF	TGCGCCAGCATAAAGTCCCCGGCCCTTGCCGGACAGGGGGGCACTGAAGCTTTCTTT
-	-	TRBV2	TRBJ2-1	CASRQGSSYNEQFF	TGTGCCAGCCGTCAGGGGAGCTCCTACAATGAGCAGTTCTTC
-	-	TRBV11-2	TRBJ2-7	CASSPSWLRVHEQYF	TGTGCCAGCAGCCCCTCCTGGCTACGGGTCCACGAGCAGTACTTC
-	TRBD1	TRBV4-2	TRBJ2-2	CASSHGDRGTGELFF	TGTGCCAGCAGCCACGGGGACAGGGGCACCGGGGAGCTGTTTTTT
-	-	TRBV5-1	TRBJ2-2	CASSLSQETGELFF	TGCGCCAGCAGCTTGTCGCAGGAAACCGGGGAGCTGTTTTTT
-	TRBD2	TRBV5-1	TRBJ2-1	CASSPGLAGGEEQFF	TGCGCCAGCAGCCCCGGACTAGCGGGAGGGGAGGAGCAGTTCTTC
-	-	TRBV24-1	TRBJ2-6	CATSDSDPTSHSGANVLTF	TGTGCCACCAGTGATTCCGACCCCACTAGCCACTCTGGGGCCAACGTCCTGACTTTC
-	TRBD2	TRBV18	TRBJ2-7	CASSPAPAGGPYEQYF	TGTGCCAGCTCACCTGCCCCCGCGGGAGGGCCTTACGAGCAGTACTTC
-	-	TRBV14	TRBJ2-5	CASSQGPAGKYQETQYF	TGTGCCAGCAGCCAAGGGCCGGCAGGGAAGTACCAAGAGACCCAGTACTTC
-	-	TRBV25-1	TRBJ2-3	CASSEPREITDTQYF	TGTGCCAGCAGTGAGCCGAGGGAAATCACAGATACGCAGTATTTT
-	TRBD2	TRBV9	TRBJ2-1	CASSASGSSYNEQFF	TGTGCCAGCAGCGCTAGCGGGAGCTCCTACAATGAGCAGTTCTTC
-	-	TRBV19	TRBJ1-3	CASSNHHRRRSGNTIYF	TGTGCCAGTAGTAATCATCACCGGAGGCGCTCTGGAAACACCATATATTTT
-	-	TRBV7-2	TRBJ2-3	CASSLNRGGGDTQYF	TGTGCCAGCAGCTTAAATCGTGGCGGAGGAGATACGCAGTATTTT
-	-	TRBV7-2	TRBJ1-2	CASTANLQGRFGYTF	TGTGCCAGCACCGCAAACTTACAGGGCCGCTTCGGCTACACCTTC
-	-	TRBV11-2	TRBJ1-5	CASSLVSGVQPQHF	TGTGCCAGCAGCTTAGTGTCAGGGGTTCAGCCCCAGCATTTT
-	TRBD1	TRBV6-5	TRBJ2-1	CASRRPGQAYNEQFF	TGTGCCAGCAGGCGACCGGGACAGGCTTACAATGAGCAGTTCTTC
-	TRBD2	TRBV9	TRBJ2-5	CASSLSGRFQETQYF	TGTGCCAGCAGCCTTAGCGGGAGGTTCCAAGAGACCCAGTACTTC
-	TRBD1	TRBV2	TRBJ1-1	CASPGQGTEAFF	TGTGCCAGCCCCGGACAGGGCACTGAAGCTTTCTTT
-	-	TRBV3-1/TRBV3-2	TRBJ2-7	CASSQDPRGLSRGYEQYF	TGTGCCAGCAGCCAAGACCCCAGGGGTTTAAGTCGTGGCTACGAGCAGTACTTC
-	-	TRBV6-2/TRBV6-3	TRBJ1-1	CASSPHETGNTEAFF	TGTGCCAGCAGTCCCCATGAGACAGGGAACACTGAAGCTTTCTTT
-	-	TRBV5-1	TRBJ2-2	CASSLAGGAGTGELFF	TGCGCCAGCAGCTTGGCTGGGGGGGCCGGCACCGGGGAGCTGTTTTTT
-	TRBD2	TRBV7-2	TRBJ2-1	CASSFTSGPSYNEQFF	TGTGCCAGCAGCTTCACTAGCGGGCCCTCCTACAATGAGCAGTTCTTC
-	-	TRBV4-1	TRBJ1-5	CASSQGSQGRSNQPQHF	TGCGCCAGCAGCCAAGGATCTCAGGGGCGCAGCAATCAGCCCCAGCATTTT
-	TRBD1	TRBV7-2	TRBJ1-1	CASSPRDRGRTEAFF	TGTGCCAGCAGCCCCAGGGACAGGGGGCGGACTGAAGCTTTCTTT
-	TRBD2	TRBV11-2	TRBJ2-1	CASSATSGSYEQFF	TGTGCCAGCAGCGCAACTAGCGGGAGCTATGAGCAGTTCTTC
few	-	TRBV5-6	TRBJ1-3	CASSLDLGNTIYF	TGTGCCAGCAGCTTGGATCTTGGAAACACCATATATTTT
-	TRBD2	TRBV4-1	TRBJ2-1	CASSQDAGVARNEQFF	TGCGCCAGCAGCCAAGACGCGGGAGTCGCGCGCAATGAGCAGTTCTTC
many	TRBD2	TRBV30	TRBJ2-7	CAWSAGLAGGKGRYEQYF	TGTGCCTGGAGTGCCGGACTAGCGGGAGGGAAGGGACGCTACGAGCAGTACTTC
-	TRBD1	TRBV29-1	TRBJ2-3	CSVGNRDRATDTQYF	TGCAGCGTTGGAAACCGGGACAGGGCAACAGATACGCAGTATTTT
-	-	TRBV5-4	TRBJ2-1	CASSLEGLARNEQFF	TGTGCCAGCAGCTTGGAAGGCCTAGCGAGGAATGAGCAGTTCTTC
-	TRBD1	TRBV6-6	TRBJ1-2	CASTQRGQGGYGYTF	TGTGCCAGCACTCAGAGGGGACAGGGGGGTTATGGCTACACCTTC
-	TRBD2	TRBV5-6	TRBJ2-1	CASSLDRVAGLFNEQFF	TGTGCCAGCAGCTTGGATAGAGTAGCGGGACTGTTCAATGAGCAGTTCTTC
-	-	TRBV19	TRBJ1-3	CASNTPSSGNTIYF	TGTGCCAGTAATACTCCGTCCTCTGGAAACACCATATATTTT